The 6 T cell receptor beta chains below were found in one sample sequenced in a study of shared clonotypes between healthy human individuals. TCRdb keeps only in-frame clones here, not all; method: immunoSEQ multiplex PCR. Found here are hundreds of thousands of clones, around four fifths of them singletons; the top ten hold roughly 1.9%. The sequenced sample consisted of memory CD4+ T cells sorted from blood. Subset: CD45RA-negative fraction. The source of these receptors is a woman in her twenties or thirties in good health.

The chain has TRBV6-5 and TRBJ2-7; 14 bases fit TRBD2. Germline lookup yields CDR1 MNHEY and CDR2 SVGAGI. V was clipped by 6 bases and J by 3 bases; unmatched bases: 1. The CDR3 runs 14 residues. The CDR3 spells CASRGTSGGYEQYF. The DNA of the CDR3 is TGTGCCAGCAGGGGGACTAGCGGGGGCTACGAGCAGTACTTC.

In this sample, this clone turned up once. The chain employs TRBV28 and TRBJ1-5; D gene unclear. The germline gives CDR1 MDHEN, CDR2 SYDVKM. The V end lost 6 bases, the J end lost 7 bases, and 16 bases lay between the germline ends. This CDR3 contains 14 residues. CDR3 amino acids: CASRRAAGNQPQHF. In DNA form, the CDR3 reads TGTGCCAGCAGGCGGGCGGCGGGGAACCAGCCCCAGCATTTT.

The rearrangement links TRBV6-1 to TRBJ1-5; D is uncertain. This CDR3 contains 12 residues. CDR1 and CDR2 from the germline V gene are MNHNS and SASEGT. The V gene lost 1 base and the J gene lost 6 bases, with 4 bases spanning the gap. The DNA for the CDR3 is TGTGCCAGCAGTGAAGGTCCTCAGCCCCAGCATTTT. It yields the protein CASSEGPQPQHF.

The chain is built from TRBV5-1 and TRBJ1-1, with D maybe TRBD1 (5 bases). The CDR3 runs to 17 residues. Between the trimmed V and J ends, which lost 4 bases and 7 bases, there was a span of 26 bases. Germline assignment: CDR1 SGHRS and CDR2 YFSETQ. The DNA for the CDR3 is TGCGCCAGCAGCCTCACCCTGACATTAGGGGTAGGTAATGAAGCTTTCTTT. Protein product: CASSLTLTLGVGNEAFF.

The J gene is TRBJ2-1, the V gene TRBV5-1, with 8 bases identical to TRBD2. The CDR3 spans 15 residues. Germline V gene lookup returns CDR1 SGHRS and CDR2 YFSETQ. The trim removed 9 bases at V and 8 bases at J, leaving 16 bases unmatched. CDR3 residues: CATRRASGYQDEQFF. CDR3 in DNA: TGCGCCACCCGGCGGGCTAGCGGGTACCAGGATGAGCAGTTCTTC. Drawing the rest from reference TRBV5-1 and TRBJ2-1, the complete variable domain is KAGVTQTPRYLIKTRGQQVTLSCSPISGHRSVSWYQQTPGQGLQFLFEYFSETQRNKGNFPGRFSGRQFSNSRSEMNVSTLELGDSALYLCATRRASGYQDEQFFGPGTRLTVL.

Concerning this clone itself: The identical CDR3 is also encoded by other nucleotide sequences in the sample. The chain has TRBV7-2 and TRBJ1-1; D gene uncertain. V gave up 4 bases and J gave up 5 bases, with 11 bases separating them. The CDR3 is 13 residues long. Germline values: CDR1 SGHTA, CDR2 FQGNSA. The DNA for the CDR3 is TGTGCCAGCAGCTCTCGCCGGGGAACTGAAGCTTTCTTT. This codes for CASSSRRGTEAFF. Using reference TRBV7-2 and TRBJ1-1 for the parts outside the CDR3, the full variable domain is GAGVSQSPSNKVTEKGKDVELRCDPISGHTALYWYRQSLGQGLEFLIYFQGNSAPDKSGLPSDRFSAERTGGSVSTLTIQRTQQEDSAVYLCASSSRRGTEAFFGQGTRLTVV.